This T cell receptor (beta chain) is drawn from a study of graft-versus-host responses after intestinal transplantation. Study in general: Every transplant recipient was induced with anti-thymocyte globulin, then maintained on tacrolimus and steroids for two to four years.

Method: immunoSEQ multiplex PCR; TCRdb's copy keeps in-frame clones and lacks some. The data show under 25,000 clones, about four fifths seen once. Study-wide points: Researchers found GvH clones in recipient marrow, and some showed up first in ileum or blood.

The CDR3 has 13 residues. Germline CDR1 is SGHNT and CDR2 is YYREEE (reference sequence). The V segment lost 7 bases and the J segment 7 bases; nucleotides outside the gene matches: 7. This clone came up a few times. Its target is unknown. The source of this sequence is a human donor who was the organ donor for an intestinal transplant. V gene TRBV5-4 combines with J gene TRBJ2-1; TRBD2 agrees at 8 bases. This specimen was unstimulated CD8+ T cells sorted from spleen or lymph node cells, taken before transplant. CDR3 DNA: TGTGCCAGCTCGGGGGGGCCTGGGAATGAGCAGTTCTTC. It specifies CASSGGPGNEQFF. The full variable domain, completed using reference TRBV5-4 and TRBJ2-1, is ETGVTQSPTHLIKTRGQQVTLRCSSQSGHNTVSWYQQALGQGPQFIFQYYREEENGRGNFPPRFSGLQFPNYSSELNVNALELDDSALYLCASSGGPGNEQFFGPGTRLTVL.